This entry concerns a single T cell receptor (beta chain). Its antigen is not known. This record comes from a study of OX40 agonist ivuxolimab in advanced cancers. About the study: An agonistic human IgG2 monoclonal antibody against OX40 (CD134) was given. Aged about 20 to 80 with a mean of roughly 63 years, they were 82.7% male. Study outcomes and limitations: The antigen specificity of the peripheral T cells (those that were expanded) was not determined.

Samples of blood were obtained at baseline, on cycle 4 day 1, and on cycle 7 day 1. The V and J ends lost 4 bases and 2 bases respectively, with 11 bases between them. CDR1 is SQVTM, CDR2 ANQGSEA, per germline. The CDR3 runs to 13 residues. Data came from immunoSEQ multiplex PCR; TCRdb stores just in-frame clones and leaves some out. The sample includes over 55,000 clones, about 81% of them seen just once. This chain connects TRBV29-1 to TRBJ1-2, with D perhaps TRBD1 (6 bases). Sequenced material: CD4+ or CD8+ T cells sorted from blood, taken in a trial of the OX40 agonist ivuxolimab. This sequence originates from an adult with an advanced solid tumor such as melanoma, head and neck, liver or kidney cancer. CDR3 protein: CSVVLTGNYGYTF. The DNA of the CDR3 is TGCAGCGTTGTTCTGACAGGAAACTATGGCTACACCTTC. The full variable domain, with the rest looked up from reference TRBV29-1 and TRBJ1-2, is SAVISQKPSRDICQRGTSLTIQCQVDSQVTMMFWYRQQPGQSLTLIATANQGSEATYESGFVIDKFPISRPNLTFSTLTVSNMSPEDSSIYLCSVVLTGNYGYTFGSGTRLTVV.